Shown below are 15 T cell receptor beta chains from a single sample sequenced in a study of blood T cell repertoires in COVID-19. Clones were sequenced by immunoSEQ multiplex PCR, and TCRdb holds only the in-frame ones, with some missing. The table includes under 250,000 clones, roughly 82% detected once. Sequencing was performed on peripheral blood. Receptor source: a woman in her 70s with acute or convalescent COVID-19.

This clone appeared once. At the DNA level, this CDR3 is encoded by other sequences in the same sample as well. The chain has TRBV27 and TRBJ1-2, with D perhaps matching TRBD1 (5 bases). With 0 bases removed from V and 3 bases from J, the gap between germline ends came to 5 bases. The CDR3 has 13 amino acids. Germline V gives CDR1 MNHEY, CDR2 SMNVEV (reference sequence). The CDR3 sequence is CASSLSGDYGYTF. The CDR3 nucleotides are TGTGCCAGCAGTTTATCAGGGGACTATGGCTACACCTTC.

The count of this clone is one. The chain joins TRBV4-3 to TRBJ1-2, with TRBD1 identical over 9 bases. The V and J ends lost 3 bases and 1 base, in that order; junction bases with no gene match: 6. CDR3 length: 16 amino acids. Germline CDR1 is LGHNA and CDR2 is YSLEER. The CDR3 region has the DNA TGCGCCAGCAGCCAGCAGGACAGGGGACTTAACTATGGCTACACCTTC. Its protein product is CASSQQDRGLNYGYTF.

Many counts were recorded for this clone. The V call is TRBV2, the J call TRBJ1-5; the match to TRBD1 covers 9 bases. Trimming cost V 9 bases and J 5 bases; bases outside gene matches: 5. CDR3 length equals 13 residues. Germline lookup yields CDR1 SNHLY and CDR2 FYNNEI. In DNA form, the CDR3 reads TGTGCCAGTAGGGACAGGGCTTATCAGCCCCAGCATTTT. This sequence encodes CASRDRAYQPQHF. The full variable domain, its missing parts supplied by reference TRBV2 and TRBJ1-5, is EPEVTQTPSHQVTQMGQEVILRCVPISNHLYFYWYRQILGQKVEFLVSFYNNEISEKSEIFDDQFSVERPDGSNFTLKIRSTKLEDSAMYFCASRDRAYQPQHFGDGTRLSIL.

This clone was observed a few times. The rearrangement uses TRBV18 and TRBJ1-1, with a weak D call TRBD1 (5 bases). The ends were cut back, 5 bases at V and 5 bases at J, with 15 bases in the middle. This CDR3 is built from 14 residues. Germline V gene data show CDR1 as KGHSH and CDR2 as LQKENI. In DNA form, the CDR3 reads TGTGCCAGCTCAGTCCTCGGGGGGGAGACTGAAGCTTTCTTT. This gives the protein CASSVLGGETEAFF.

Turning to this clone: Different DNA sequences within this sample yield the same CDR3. For the CDR3, the DNA is TGTGCCAGCAGCAGGGGGACAGCGAACACTGAAGCTTTCTTT. Translating gives CASSRGTANTEAFF. The rearrangement links TRBV5-6 to TRBJ1-1; 7 nucleotides agree with TRBD1. The CDR3 has 14 amino acids. Looked up from germline, CDR1 is SGHDT and CDR2 is YYEEEE. V shed 4 bases, J shed 1 base, and the junction held 4 bases outside the gene matches.

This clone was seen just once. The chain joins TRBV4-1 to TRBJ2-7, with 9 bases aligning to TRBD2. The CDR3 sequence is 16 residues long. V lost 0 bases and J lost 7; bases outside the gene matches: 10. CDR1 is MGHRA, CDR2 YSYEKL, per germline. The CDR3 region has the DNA TGCGCCAGCAGCCAAGATCAAAGCGGGGGGTTTCGAGAGCAGTACTTC. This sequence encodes CASSQDQSGGFREQYF.

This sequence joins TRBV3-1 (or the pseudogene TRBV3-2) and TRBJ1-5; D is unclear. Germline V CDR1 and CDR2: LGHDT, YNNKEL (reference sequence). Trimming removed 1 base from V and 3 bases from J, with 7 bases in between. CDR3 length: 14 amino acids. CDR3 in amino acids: CASSQAVLNQPQHF. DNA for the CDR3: TGTGCCAGCAGCCAAGCGGTCCTCAATCAGCCCCAGCATTTT.

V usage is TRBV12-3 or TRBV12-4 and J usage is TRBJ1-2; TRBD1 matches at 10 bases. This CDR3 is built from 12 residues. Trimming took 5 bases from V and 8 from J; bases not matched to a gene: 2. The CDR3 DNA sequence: TGTGCCAGCAGTGGGACAGGGGAAGGCTACACCTTC. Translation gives CASSGTGEGYTF.

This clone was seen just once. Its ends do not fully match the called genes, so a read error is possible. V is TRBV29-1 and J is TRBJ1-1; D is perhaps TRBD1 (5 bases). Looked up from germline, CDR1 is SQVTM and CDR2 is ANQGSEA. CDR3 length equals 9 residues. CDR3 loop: CSVERQLYF. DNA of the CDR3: TGCAGCGTTGAAAGACAGCTATACTTT.

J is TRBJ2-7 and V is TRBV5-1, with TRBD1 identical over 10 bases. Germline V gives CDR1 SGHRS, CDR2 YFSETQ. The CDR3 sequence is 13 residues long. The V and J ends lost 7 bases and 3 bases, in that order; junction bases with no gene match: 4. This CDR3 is CASGRTGGYEQYF. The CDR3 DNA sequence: TGCGCCAGCGGTAGGACAGGGGGCTACGAGCAGTACTTC.

The CDR3 sequence: CASSPGQGMVNTEAFF. The CDR3 DNA reads TGTGCCAGTAGCCCAGGACAGGGGATGGTCAACACTGAAGCTTTCTTT. This sequence joins TRBV19 and TRBJ1-1; TRBD1 matches at 9 bases. V lost 6 bases, J lost 2 bases, and 10 bases stayed unmatched. Germline V lookup: CDR1 LNHDA, CDR2 SQIVND (reference sequence). The CDR3 is 16 residues long.

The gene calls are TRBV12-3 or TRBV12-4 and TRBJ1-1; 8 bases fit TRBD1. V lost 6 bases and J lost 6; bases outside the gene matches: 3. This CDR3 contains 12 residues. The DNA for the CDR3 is TGTGCCAGCAGCCCGGACAGGGCTGAAGCTTTCTTT. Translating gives CASSPDRAEAFF.

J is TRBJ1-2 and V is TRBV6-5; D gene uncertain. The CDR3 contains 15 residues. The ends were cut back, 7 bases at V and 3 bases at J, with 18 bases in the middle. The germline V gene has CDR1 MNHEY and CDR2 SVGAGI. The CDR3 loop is CASTLLSSSHYGYTF. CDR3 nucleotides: TGTGCCAGCACCCTACTTTCTAGTTCGCACTATGGCTACACCTTC.

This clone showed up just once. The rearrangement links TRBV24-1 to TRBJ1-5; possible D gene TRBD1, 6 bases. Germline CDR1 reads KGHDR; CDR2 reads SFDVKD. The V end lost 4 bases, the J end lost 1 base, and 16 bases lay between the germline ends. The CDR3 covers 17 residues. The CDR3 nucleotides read TGTGCCACCAGTGACTGGACAGTCGGGGGGAGCAATCAGCCCCAGCATTTT. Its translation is CATSDWTVGGSNQPQHF.

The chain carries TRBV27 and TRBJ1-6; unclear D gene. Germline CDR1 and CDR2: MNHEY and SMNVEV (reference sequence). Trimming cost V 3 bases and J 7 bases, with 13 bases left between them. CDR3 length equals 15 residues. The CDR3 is CASSLYGLRNSPLHF. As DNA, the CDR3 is TGTGCCAGCAGTTTGTACGGACTCAGAAATTCACCCCTCCACTTT.